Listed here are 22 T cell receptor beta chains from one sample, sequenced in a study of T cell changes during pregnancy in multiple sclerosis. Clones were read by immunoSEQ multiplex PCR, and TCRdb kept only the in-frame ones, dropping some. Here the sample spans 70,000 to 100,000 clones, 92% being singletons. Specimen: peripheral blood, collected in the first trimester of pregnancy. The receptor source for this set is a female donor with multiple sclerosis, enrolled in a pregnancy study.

CDR3: CASSLEGVRGYTF. In DNA, the CDR3 is TGCGCCAGCAGCTTGGAGGGGGTTAGGGGCTACACCTTC. This chain links TRBV5-1 with TRBJ1-2; D possibly corresponds to TRBD1 (6 bases). In germline, CDR1 is SGHRS, CDR2 YFSETQ. CDR3 length equals 13 residues. Trimming removed 0 bases at V and 8 bases at J, with 11 bases between.

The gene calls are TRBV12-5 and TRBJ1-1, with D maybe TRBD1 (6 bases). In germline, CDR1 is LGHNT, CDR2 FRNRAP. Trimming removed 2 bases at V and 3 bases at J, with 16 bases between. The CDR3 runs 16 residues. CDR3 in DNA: TGTGCTAGTGGTTTGACGGGGGGCGCAGGGGACACTGAAGCTTTCTTT. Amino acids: CASGLTGGAGDTEAFF.

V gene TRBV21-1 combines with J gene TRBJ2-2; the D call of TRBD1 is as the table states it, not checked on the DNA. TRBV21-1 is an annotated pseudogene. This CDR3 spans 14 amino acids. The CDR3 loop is CASSKVQGKGELFF. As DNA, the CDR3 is TGTGCCAGCAGCAAAGTTCAGGGGAAAGGGGAGCTGTTTTTT.

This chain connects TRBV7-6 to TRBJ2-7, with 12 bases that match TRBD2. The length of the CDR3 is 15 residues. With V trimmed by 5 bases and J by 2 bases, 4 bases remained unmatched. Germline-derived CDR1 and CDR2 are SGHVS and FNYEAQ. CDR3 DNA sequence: TGTGCCAGCAGCCACCGACTAGCGGGGGCCTACGAGCAGTACTTC. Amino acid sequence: CASSHRLAGAYEQYF.

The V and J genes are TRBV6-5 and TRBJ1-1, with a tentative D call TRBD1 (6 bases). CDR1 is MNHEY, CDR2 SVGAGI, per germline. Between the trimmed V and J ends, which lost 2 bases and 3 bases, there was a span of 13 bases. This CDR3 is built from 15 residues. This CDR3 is CASSYRDTVYTEAFF. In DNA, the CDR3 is TGTGCCAGCAGTTACCGGGACACAGTTTACACTGAAGCTTTCTTT.

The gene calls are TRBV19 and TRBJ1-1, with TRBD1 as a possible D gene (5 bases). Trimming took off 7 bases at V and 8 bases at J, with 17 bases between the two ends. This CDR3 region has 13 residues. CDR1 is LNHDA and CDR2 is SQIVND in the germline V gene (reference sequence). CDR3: CASTLGGVSEAFF. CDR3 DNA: TGTGCCAGTACCCTCGGGGGGGTGTCCGAAGCTTTCTTT.

The CDR3 DNA follows: TGTGCCAGCAGCGGCGGCCCGGGATTAGCGGGAGTAGGGGGCAATGAGCAGTTCTTC. Its translation is CASSGGPGLAGVGGNEQFF. V is TRBV9 and J is TRBJ2-1; 9 bases map to TRBD2. Germline values: CDR1 SGDLS, CDR2 YYNGEE. CDR3 length: 19 residues. The ends lost 3 bases at V and 6 bases at J; junction bases unmatched: 19.

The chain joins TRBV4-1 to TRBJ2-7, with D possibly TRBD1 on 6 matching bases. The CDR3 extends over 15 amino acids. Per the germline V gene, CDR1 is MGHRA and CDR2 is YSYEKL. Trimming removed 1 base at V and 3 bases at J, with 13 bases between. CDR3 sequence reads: CASSQGNRAVYEQYF. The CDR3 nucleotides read TGCGCCAGCAGCCAAGGAAACAGGGCGGTCTACGAGCAGTACTTC.

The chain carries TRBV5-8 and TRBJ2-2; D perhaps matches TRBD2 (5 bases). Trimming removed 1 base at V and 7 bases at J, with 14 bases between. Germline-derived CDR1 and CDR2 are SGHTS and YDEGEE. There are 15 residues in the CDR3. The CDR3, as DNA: TGTGCCAGCAGCTTGTGGAGGAGCGTAGGCGGGGAGCTGTTTTTT. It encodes CASSLWRSVGGELFF.

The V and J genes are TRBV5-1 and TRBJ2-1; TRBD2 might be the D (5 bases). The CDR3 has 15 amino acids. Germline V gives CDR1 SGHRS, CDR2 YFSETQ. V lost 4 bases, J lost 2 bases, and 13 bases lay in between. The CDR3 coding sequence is TGCGCCAGCAGCCACCAGACGGGGACCTACAATGAGCAGTTCTTC. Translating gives CASSHQTGTYNEQFF.

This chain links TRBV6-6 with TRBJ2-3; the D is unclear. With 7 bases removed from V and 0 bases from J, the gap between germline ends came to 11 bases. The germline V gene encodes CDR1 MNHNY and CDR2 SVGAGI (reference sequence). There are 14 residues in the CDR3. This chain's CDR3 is CASTTITSTDTQYF. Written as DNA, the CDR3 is TGTGCCAGCACAACTATAACTAGCACAGATACGCAGTATTTT.

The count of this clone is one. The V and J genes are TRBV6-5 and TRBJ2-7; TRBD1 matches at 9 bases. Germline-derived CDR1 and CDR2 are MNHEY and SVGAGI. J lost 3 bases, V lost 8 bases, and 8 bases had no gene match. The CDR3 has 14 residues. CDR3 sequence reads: CASGPGQGGYEQYF. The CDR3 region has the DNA TGTGCCAGCGGACCGGGACAGGGAGGCTACGAGCAGTACTTC.

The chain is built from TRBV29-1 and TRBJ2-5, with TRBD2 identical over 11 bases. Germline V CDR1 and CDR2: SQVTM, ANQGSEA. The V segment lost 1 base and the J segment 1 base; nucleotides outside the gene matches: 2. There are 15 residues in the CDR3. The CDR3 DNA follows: TGCAGCGTTGAAGGGACTAGCGGGTCCCAAGAGACCCAGTACTTC. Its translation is CSVEGTSGSQETQYF.

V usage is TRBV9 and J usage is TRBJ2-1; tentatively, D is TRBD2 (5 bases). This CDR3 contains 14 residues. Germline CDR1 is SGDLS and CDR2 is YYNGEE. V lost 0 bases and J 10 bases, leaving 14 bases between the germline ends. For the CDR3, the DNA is TGTGCCAGCAGCGTAGGCCTAGCTCCCGCCGAGCAGTTCTTC. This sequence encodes CASSVGLAPAEQFF.

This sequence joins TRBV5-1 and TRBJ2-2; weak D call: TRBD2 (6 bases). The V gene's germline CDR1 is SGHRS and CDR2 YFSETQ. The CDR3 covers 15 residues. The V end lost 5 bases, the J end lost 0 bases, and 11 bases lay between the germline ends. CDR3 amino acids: CASRLGGANTGELFF. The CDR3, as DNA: TGCGCCAGCAGGTTAGGCGGGGCGAACACCGGGGAGCTGTTTTTT. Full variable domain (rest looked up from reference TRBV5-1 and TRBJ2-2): KAGVTQTPRYLIKTRGQQVTLSCSPISGHRSVSWYQQTPGQGLQFLFEYFSETQRNKGNFPGRFSGRQFSNSRSEMNVSTLELGDSALYLCASRLGGANTGELFFGEGSRLTVL.

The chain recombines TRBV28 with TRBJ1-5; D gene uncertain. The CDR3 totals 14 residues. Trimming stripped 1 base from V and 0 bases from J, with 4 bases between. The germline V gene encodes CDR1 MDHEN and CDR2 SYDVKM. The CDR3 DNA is TGTGCCAGCAGTTTATTAGTTAGCAATCAGCCCCAGCATTTT. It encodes CASSLLVSNQPQHF.

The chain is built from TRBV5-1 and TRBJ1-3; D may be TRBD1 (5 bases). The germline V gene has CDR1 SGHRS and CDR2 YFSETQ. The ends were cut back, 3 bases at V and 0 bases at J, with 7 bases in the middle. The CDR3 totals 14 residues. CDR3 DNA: TGCGCCAGCAGCTCCGGGGGCTCTGGAAACACCATATATTTT. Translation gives CASSSGGSGNTIYF.

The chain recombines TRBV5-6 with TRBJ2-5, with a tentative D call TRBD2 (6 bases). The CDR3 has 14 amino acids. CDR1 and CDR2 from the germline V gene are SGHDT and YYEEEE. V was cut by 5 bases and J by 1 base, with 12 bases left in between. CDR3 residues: CASRVRGSQETQYF. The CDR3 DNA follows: TGTGCCAGCAGGGTGCGGGGAAGCCAAGAGACCCAGTACTTC.

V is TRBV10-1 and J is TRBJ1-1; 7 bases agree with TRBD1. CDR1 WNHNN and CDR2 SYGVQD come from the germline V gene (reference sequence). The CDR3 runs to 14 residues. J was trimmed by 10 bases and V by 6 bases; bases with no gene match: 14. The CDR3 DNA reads TGCGCCAGCAGCGACTCAACAGGGGCCGCAGGAGCTTTCTTT. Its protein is CASSDSTGAAGAFF.

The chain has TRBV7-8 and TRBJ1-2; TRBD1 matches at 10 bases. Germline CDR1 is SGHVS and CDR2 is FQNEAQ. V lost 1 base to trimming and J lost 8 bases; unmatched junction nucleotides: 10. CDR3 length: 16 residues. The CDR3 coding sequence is TGTGCCAGCAGCTTAGAATATAGGGACAGGGGACGAGGCTACACCTTC. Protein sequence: CASSLEYRDRGRGYTF.

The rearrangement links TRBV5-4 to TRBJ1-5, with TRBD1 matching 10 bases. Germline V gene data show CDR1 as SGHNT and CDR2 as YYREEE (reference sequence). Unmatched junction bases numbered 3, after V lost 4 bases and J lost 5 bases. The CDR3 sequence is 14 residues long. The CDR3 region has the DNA TGTGCCAGCAGCCTCGGGACAGGGGATCAGCCCCAGCATTTT. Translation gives CASSLGTGDQPQHF.

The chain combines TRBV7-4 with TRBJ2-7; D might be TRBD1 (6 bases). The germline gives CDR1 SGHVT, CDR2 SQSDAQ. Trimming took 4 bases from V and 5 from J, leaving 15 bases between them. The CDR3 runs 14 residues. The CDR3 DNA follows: TGTGCCAGCAGCTGGGGGCCGGGCGGCGACGAGCAGTACTTC. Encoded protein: CASSWGPGGDEQYF.